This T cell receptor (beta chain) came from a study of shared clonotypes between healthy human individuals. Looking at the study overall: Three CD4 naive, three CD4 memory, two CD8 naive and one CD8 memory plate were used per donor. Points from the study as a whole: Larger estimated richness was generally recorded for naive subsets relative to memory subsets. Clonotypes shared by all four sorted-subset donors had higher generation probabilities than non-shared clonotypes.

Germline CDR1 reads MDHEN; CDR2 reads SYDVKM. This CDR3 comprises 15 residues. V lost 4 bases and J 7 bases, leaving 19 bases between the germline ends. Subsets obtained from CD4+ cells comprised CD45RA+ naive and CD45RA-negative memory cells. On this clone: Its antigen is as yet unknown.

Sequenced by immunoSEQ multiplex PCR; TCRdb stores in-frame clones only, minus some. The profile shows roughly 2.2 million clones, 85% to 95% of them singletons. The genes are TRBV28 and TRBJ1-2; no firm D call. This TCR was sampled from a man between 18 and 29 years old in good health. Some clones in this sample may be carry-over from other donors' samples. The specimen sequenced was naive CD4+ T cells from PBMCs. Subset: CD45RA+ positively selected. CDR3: CASSYLMGGPLGYTF. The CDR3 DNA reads TGTGCCAGCAGTTATTTGATGGGAGGCCCCCTTGGCTACACCTTC.